One sample yielded the 2 T cell receptor beta chains listed below, sequenced in a study of shared clonotypes between healthy human individuals (TCRdb year 2020). The library was built by means of the immunoSEQ multiplex PCR assay. Here the immuneACCESS table is served through TCRdb, limited to in-frame sequences with V and J called. Missing clones are a known gap in these copies; in checked studies unresolved V genes cover under half, and the rest lacks a known reason. The sample table lists 2 million to 3 million clones, approximately 93% of them with a count of one. The ten largest clones capture 0.36% of the sample. Sequences were obtained from naive CD4+ T cells from PBMCs. This sample's cell subset or site label indicates: CD45RA+ positively selected. These receptor sequences come from a man aged 18 to 30 in good health. Some clones in this sample may be carry-over from other donors' samples.

The chain employs TRBV28 and TRBJ2-3; D not certain. The germline V gene encodes CDR1 MDHEN and CDR2 SYDVKM. Trimming took 3 bases from V and 3 from J, leaving 7 bases between them. The CDR3 spans 13 residues. CDR3 DNA: TGTGCCAGCAGTTTTTTGCAGACAGATACGCAGTATTTT. Encoded protein: CASSFLQTDTQYF.

In its sample, this clone was seen once. The chain recombines TRBV6-6 with TRBJ2-1; no reliable D call. V lost 6 bases, J lost 8 bases, and 8 bases lay in between. CDR1 and CDR2 (germline): MNHNY, SVGAGI (reference sequence). The CDR3 extends over 11 amino acids. The chain's CDR3 is CASRARDEQFF. In DNA form, the CDR3 reads TGTGCCAGCAGGGCTAGGGATGAGCAGTTCTTC.